This T cell receptor beta chain was documented in a study of PD-1 blockade in classical Hodgkin lymphoma. The study's findings and limits: Newly diagnosed patients reportedly trailed healthy donors in baseline TCR diversity.

Time point here: newly diagnosed, previously untreated cHL patient sample. Thawed PBMCs supplied CD8+ T cells via magnetic negative selection. CDR1 and CDR2 (germline): KGHSH, LQKENI. The CDR3 runs 14 residues. V shed 0 bases and J shed 0 bases, with 4 bases lying between them. About this clone itself: Antigen: not known.

Sequencing used immunoSEQ multiplex PCR; TCRdb keeps in-frame clones, though not all of them. The table includes about 4,200 clones, over 65% detected once. The source of this sequence is a human donor with classical Hodgkin lymphoma. Sequenced material: CD8+ T cells from blood. The rearrangement joins TRBV18 to TRBJ2-3, with D unclear. The CDR3 DNA follows: TGTGCCAGCTCACCACCACAGAGCACAGATACGCAGTATTTT. Translated: CASSPPQSTDTQYF.